Presented here are 18 T cell receptor beta chains from one specimen sequenced in a study of shared clonotypes between healthy human individuals. Profiling relied on immunoSEQ multiplex PCR, and the TCRdb table lists in-frame clones only, not all of them. Here the sample spans some 2,100,000 clones, approximately 94% being singletons. Sequences were obtained from naive CD4+ T cells sorted from blood. Subset: CD45RA+ positively selected. The receptors stem from a man aged 18 to 30 in good health.

This clone was observed a single time. V is TRBV7-3 and J is TRBJ2-1; 10 positions agree with TRBD2. The germline V gene has CDR1 SGHTA and CDR2 FQGTGA. The CDR3 loop spans 16 amino acids. Trimming cost V 2 bases and J 0 bases; bases outside gene matches: 1. CDR3 sequence: CASSLLAGDSYNEQFF. Written as DNA, the CDR3 is TGTGCCAGCAGCTTACTAGCGGGGGACTCCTACAATGAGCAGTTCTTC.

In regard to this clone: This CDR3 is also generated by other DNA sequences in the sample. The V call is TRBV18, the J call TRBJ1-1; D gene uncertain. V lost 2 bases, J lost 0 bases, and 1 base lay in between. This CDR3 contains 12 residues. Per germline, CDR1 KGHSH and CDR2 LQKENI. The CDR3 spells CASSPMNTEAFF. The CDR3 bases are TGTGCCAGCTCACCAATGAACACTGAAGCTTTCTTT.

The V and J genes are TRBV6-5 and TRBJ2-3, with D uncertain. Trimming took off 0 bases at V and 2 bases at J, with 6 bases between the two ends. This CDR3 comprises 14 residues. Germline-derived CDR1 and CDR2 are MNHEY and SVGAGI. DNA of the CDR3: TGTGCCAGCAGTTACTCCCAAGCCACAGATACGCAGTATTTT. Translated: CASSYSQATDTQYF.

This clone appeared once. One junction end does not reproduce the germline sequence, and a read error may be involved. The chain combines TRBV7-7 with TRBJ1-3, with TRBD1 matching over 9 bases. There are 15 residues in the CDR3. In germline, CDR1 is SSHAT, CDR2 FNYEAQ (reference sequence). CDR3 coding DNA: TGTGCTAGCAGCCCCGGGACAGGGACTGGAAACACCATATATTTT. It encodes CASSPGTGTGNTIYF.

The rearrangement uses TRBV20-1 and TRBJ2-1; D might be TRBD2 (5 bases). V lost 0 bases and J lost 9, with 6 bases in between. The CDR3 totals 11 residues. Germline V gene lookup returns CDR1 DFQATT and CDR2 SNEGSKA (reference sequence). CDR3 amino acids: CSARDEGEQFF. The DNA for the CDR3 is TGCAGTGCTAGAGATGAGGGTGAGCAGTTCTTC.

CDR3 sequence reads: CAWSTRQGGYTF. In nucleotides, the CDR3 is TGTGCCTGGAGTACACGGCAGGGAGGCTACACCTTC. This sequence joins TRBV30 and TRBJ1-2; D is perhaps TRBD1 (5 bases). V was shortened by 2 bases and J by 8 bases, with 12 bases between the two germline ends. CDR3 size: 12 residues. The germline V gene has CDR1 GTSNPN and CDR2 SVGIG (reference sequence). Based on the CDR3 plus reference TRBV30 and TRBJ1-2, the full variable domain is SQTIHQWPATLVQPVGSPLSLECTVEGTSNPNLYWYRQAAGRGLQLLFYSVGIGQISSEVPQNLSASRPQDRQFILSSKKLLLSDSGFYLCAWSTRQGGYTFGSGTRLTVV.

The chain combines TRBV5-4 with TRBJ2-3, with D maybe TRBD2 (7 bases). V lost 4 bases and J 3 bases, leaving 12 bases between the germline ends. The length of the CDR3 is 14 residues. Germline CDR1 and CDR2: SGHNT and YYREEE (reference sequence). The CDR3 DNA follows: TGTGCCAGCAGCAGGGGGGGCTTAACAGATACGCAGTATTTT. It yields the protein CASSRGGLTDTQYF. Combining the CDR3 with reference TRBV5-4 and TRBJ2-3 gives the whole variable domain ETGVTQSPTHLIKTRGQQVTLRCSSQSGHNTVSWYQQALGQGPQFIFQYYREEENGRGNFPPRFSGLQFPNYSSELNVNALELDDSALYLCASSRGGLTDTQYFGPGTRLTVL.

The chain has TRBV6-1 and TRBJ1-1; D uncertain. This CDR3 is 12 amino acids long. The germline V and J ends were trimmed by 5 bases and 4 bases, with 8 bases remaining between them. Germline V gives CDR1 MNHNS, CDR2 SASEGT. The CDR3 spells CASSSIGTEAFF. CDR3 nucleotides: TGTGCCAGCAGTTCCATCGGCACTGAAGCTTTCTTT.

V is TRBV10-3 and J is TRBJ2-7; 7 bases are shared with TRBD1. Germline CDR1 is ENHRY and CDR2 is SYGVKD. This CDR3 is 14 amino acids long. Germline trimming cut 6 bases from V and 5 bases from J; bases unmatched to any gene: 10. The CDR3 sequence: CAIRGTGVVDEQYF. The CDR3, as DNA: TGTGCCATCAGGGGAACAGGGGTGGTCGACGAGCAGTACTTC.

In the case of this clone: Other nucleotide sequences from this sample produce the same CDR3. The chain employs TRBV28 and TRBJ1-2; D might be TRBD1 (5 bases). This CDR3 spans 13 amino acids. Looked up from germline, CDR1 is MDHEN and CDR2 is SYDVKM. Trimming pared 4 bases from V and 4 bases from J, leaving 10 bases between. In DNA, the CDR3 is TGTGCCAGCAGTTCACAGGAAGCCTATGGCTACACCTTC. It encodes CASSSQEAYGYTF.

A few counts support this clone. This chain links TRBV5-1 with TRBJ2-7; 9 nucleotides line up with TRBD2. The V gene's germline CDR1 is SGHRS and CDR2 YFSETQ. The CDR3 contains 16 residues. J lost 2 bases, V lost 0 bases, and 6 bases had no gene match. CDR3 loop: CASSLAVTSGTYEQYF. CDR3 nucleotides: TGCGCCAGCAGCTTGGCCGTGACTAGCGGAACCTACGAGCAGTACTTC.

The J gene is TRBJ2-7, the V gene TRBV5-1; 15 bases map to TRBD2. The J segment lost 1 base and the V segment lost 3 bases, leaving 11 bases of the junction unmatched. The germline V gene encodes CDR1 SGHRS and CDR2 YFSETQ. The CDR3 totals 19 residues. The CDR3 spells CASSSGLAGGLANSYEQYF. CDR3 DNA: TGCGCCAGCAGCTCAGGACTAGCGGGGGGGTTAGCCAATTCCTACGAGCAGTACTTC. The full variable domain, with the rest looked up from reference TRBV5-1 and TRBJ2-7, is KAGVTQTPRYLIKTRGQQVTLSCSPISGHRSVSWYQQTPGQGLQFLFEYFSETQRNKGNFPGRFSGRQFSNSRSEMNVSTLELGDSALYLCASSSGLAGGLANSYEQYFGPGTRLTVT.

The chain combines TRBV7-9 with TRBJ1-4; D not resolved. CDR1 and CDR2 from the germline V gene are SEHNR and FQNEAQ (reference sequence). The V and J ends lost 4 bases and 7 bases respectively, with 4 bases between them. The CDR3 loop spans 11 amino acids. CDR3 residues: CASSSAEKLFF. DNA of the CDR3: TGTGCCAGCAGCTCAGCTGAAAAACTGTTTTTT.

This clone was picked up one time. The CDR3 DNA follows: TGTGCCAGCAGTAAGGGGGGAGAGCAGTACTTC. As protein: CASSKGGEQYF. The chain employs TRBV25-1 and TRBJ2-7; perhaps D is TRBD1 or TRBD2 (6 bases each). CDR1 and CDR2 (germline): MGHDK, SYGVNS. The V and J ends lost 5 bases and 7 bases respectively, with 9 bases between them. This CDR3 has 11 amino acids.

V is TRBV7-8 and J is TRBJ2-2; 10 positions match TRBD1. The germline CDR1 and CDR2 sequences are SGHVS and FQNEAQ. The V segment lost 5 bases and the J segment 6 bases; nucleotides outside the gene matches: 12. The length of the CDR3 is 17 residues. CDR3 region: CASSRTIRDRGPGELFF. For the CDR3, the DNA is TGTGCCAGCAGCCGAACCATCCGGGACAGGGGACCCGGGGAGCTGTTTTTT.

Of note for this clone: This same CDR3 is encoded by further DNA sequences in the sample. The rearrangement joins TRBV5-1 to TRBJ2-3; D remains ambiguous. The CDR3 has 11 residues. V dropped 4 bases and J dropped 3 bases, with 3 bases sitting between them. CDR1 is SGHRS, CDR2 YFSETQ, per germline. The CDR3 DNA reads as TGCGCCAGCAGCCGGACAGATACGCAGTATTTT. Translated, it gives CASSRTDTQYF.

The chain has TRBV19 and TRBJ2-7, with 7 positions matching TRBD2. CDR1 and CDR2 (germline): LNHDA, SQIVND (reference sequence). V was clipped by 7 bases and J by 0 bases; unmatched bases: 3. This CDR3 has 13 residues. The CDR3 bases are TGTGCCAGTAAAGCTAGCGGCTCCTACGAGCAGTACTTC. It is translated as CASKASGSYEQYF.

The CDR3 here is CAISLTSGDEQFF. The DNA for the CDR3 is TGTGCCATCAGCTTGACTAGCGGAGATGAGCAGTTCTTC. The V call is TRBV10-3, the J call TRBJ2-1; 9 bases are a match to TRBD2. The CDR3 spans 13 residues. With V trimmed by 6 bases and J by 8 bases, 5 bases remained unmatched. CDR1 and CDR2 from the germline V gene are ENHRY and SYGVKD.